This TCR beta chain was recovered during a study of blood T cell repertoires in COVID-19. Study in general: From T cells, B-cell-depleted T cells, or PBMCs came the material, which was cDNA or gDNA.

TCRdb keeps only in-frame clones here, not all; method: immunoSEQ multiplex PCR. The table lists under 200,000 clones, approximately 91% of them singletons, with almost 5% in the top ten. Per germline, CDR1 SGDLS and CDR2 YYNGEE. V was clipped by 0 bases and J by 0 bases, with 10 bases between them. CDR3 length: 16 residues. The receptor's source is a man aged 18-30 years with COVID-19, enrolled during active disease. Sequencing was performed on peripheral blood. This rearrangement joins TRBV9 to TRBJ1-5, with unresolved D. DNA of the CDR3: TGTGCCAGCAGCGTAGTCTCGGAGTATAGCAATCAGCCCCAGCATTTT. Amino acid sequence: CASSVVSEYSNQPQHF.